The T cell receptor beta chain under discussion was sequenced for a study of blood T cells in healthy people across ages. Study background: Per two T cells, about one barcoded beta molecule was captured through template switching. Points from the study as a whole: Long-lived donors exceeded aged donors in naive CD4+ cells and diversity.

V lost 6 bases, J lost 5 bases, and 8 bases stayed unmatched. CDR3 length equals 13 residues. The germline V gene encodes CDR1 DFQATT and CDR2 SNEGSKA (reference sequence). A sample-barcoded 5' primer and a J-beta primer mix were used in a second PCR of about 7 to 12 cycles. There were at least 2.5 million CDR3-containing paired-end reads obtained from each sample. TCRdb re-called the 5' RACE reads through MiXCR, storing one row per CDR3 protein. The sample shows hundreds of thousands of distinct CDR3 sequences, 35% to 40% of them seen only once. This clonotype was counted a few times. What it binds is unknown.

V usage is TRBV20-1 and J usage is TRBJ1-1; 8 positions agree with TRBD1. This sequence originates from a man between 18 and 29 years old in good health. Specimen: blood. The CDR3 DNA is TGCAGTGCAGAGACAGGGGTTCGGACTGAAGCTTTCTTT. Its protein product is CSAETGVRTEAFF.